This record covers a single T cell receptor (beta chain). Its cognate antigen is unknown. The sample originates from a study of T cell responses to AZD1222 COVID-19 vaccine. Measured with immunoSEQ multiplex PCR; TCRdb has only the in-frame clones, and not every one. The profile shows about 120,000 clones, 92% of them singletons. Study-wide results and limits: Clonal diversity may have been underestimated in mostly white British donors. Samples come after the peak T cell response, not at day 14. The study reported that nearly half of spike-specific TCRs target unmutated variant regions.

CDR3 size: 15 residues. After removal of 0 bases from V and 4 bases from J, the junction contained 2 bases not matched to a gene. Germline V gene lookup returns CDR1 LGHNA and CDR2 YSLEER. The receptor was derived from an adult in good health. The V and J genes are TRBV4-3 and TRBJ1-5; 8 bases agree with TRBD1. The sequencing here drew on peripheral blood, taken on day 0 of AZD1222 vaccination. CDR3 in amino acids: CASSQDGTGNQPQHF. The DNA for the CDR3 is TGCGCCAGCAGCCAAGACGGGACAGGTAATCAGCCCCAGCATTTT.